What follows are 21 T cell receptor gamma chains derived from one specimen sequenced in a study of Vδ1+ human thymocytes (dated by TCRdb to 2017 to 2018). What these receptors recognize is not known. The run used an Illumina MiSeq. RNA was extracted with the RNeasy mini kit and reverse transcribed using Superscript III. CDR3 amplicons were generated by multiplex PCR with pooled V-gene forward primers and a constant-region reverse primer carrying Illumina adaptor overhangs. TCRdb reprocessed the public reads with the caller CATT; rows with the same DNA were merged afterwards. Within this sample are some 11,000 gamma-chain clones, with more than 35% of them counted one time only. The top ten clonotypes cover 1.5% to 2% of the sample. Study-wide conclusions, independent of this receptor: Thymic TRG and TRD repertoires appeared highly polyclonal with Gaussian CDR3 length distributions, unlike oligoclonal peripheral blood repertoires.

Sequenced input: Vdelta1+ gamma-delta thymocytes from the thymus. Explained via the paper, the cell subset or site label denotes: FACS-sorted CD3+ TCRalphabeta- TCRVdelta1+ TCRVdelta2- thymocytes. The origin of the receptors is a boy under two years old who had congenital heart surgery.

This clone was picked up a small number of times. The V and J genes are TRGV3 and TRGJ1 or TRGJ2. Because TCRdb records no J gene, it was assigned here through a match of the DNA to germline. The CDR3 loop spans 13 amino acids. J was trimmed by 11 bases and V by 0 bases; bases with no gene match: 10. CDR1 and CDR2 (germline): VTNTFY, YDVSTARD (reference sequence). CDR3 sequence (DNA): TGTGCCACCTGGGACAGGCCGCTGGGGGAGAAACTCTTT. Residues: CATWDRPLGEKLF.

The rearrangement uses TRGV4 and TRGJ1 or TRGJ2. The ends lost 5 bases at V and 6 bases at J; junction bases unmatched: 13. This CDR3 contains 14 residues. Germline V gives CDR1 EGSTGY, CDR2 YDSYTSSV. The CDR3 DNA sequence: TGTGCCACCTGGGCTCCGAGTGTATTTTATAAGAAACTCTTT. This codes for CATWAPSVFYKKLF.

V and J are TRGV5 and TRGJP2. TCRdb records no J gene; here it was assigned by comparing the DNA to germline. CDR3 length: 16 amino acids. Germline V gene data show CDR1 as VINAFY and CDR2 as YDVSNSKD. The ends lost 0 bases at V and 10 bases at J; junction bases unmatched: 14. CDR3 amino acids: CATWDRHPDRRWIKTF. The CDR3 DNA sequence: TGTGCCACCTGGGACAGGCACCCCGACAGGCGTTGGATCAAGACGTTT.

About this clone itself: A single base separates this from a much larger clone, so it may be a read error. Within the sample, other DNA sequences also encode this same CDR3. This chain uses TRGV4 with TRGJ1 or TRGJ2. TCRdb supplies no J gene; here it was assigned by aligning the nucleotide sequence to germline. The CDR3 runs to 13 residues. Germline values: CDR1 EGSTGY, CDR2 YDSYTSSV. V dropped 0 bases and J dropped 6; count of bases not matched to a gene: 5. CDR3 region: CATWDGLCYKKLF. In DNA form, the CDR3 reads TGTGCCACCTGGGATGGGCTTTGTTATAAGAAACTCTTT.

The chain carries TRGV2 and TRGJ1 or TRGJ2. No J segment appears in TCRdb, so it was assigned here by matching the sequence to germline. The ends lost 1 base at V and 12 bases at J; junction bases unmatched: 12. Looked up from germline, CDR1 is EGSNGY and CDR2 is YDSYNSKV. The CDR3 runs to 13 residues. CDR3 amino acids: CATWDGKGHTKLF. CDR3 coding DNA: TGTGCCACCTGGGACGGCAAAGGCCACACGAAACTCTTT.

The gene calls are TRGV3 and TRGJ1 or TRGJ2. The V segment lost 1 base and the J segment 8 bases; nucleotides outside the gene matches: 2. Germline V gene sequence: CDR1 VTNTFY, CDR2 YDVSTARD (reference sequence). The CDR3 sequence is 11 residues long. This CDR3 is CATWDSHKKLF. As DNA, the CDR3 is TGTGCCACCTGGGACAGCCATAAGAAACTCTTT.

Comments on this clone: The junction differs from germline at one of its ends, possibly a read error. The chain has TRGV3 and TRGJ1 or TRGJ2. The CDR3 has 13 amino acids. The germline V gene has CDR1 VTNTFY and CDR2 YDVSTARD (reference sequence). The CDR3: CATWDRLFRPLLF. In DNA form, the CDR3 reads TGCGCCACCTGGGACAGGCTTTTCCGCCCGCTGCTCTTT.

J is TRGJ1 or TRGJ2 and V is TRGV5. Germline CDR1 and CDR2: VINAFY and YDVSNSKD. The CDR3 runs 14 residues. V trimming: 1 base; J trimming: 3 bases; junction bases outside the gene matches: 6. The CDR3 spells CATWDRPIYYKKLF. In nucleotides, the CDR3 is TGTGCCACCTGGGACAGACCAATTTATTATAAGAAACTCTTT.

This clone appeared a few times. The rearrangement links TRGV3 to TRGJ1 or TRGJ2. This CDR3 is built from 13 residues. V lost 0 bases and J lost 9; bases outside the gene matches: 8. The germline gives CDR1 VTNTFY, CDR2 YDVSTARD (reference sequence). The CDR3 loop is CATWDRRRCKKLF. The CDR3 nucleotides read TGTGCCACCTGGGACAGGCGGCGATGTAAGAAACTCTTT.

A remark on this clone: The junction shows a germline mismatch at one end, possibly a read error. The chain employs TRGV8 and TRGJ1 or TRGJ2. Here the J gene came from matching the DNA to germline, since TCRdb omits it. Germline loops: CDR1 VENAVY, CDR2 YDSYNSRV. CDR3 length: 14 amino acids. This chain's CDR3 is CAAWDRRGEYKKLF. For the CDR3, the DNA is TGTGCCGCCTGGGATAGGCGGGGCGAATATAAGAAACTCTTT.

The chain recombines TRGV4 with TRGJ1 or TRGJ2. The J gene, absent from TCRdb, was called here by matching the DNA to germline. Germline CDR1 reads EGSTGY; CDR2 reads YDSYTSSV. With V trimmed by 6 bases and J by 0 bases, 5 bases remained unmatched. CDR3 length: 13 residues. The CDR3 loop is CATWMRNYYKKLF. CDR3 coding DNA: TGTGCCACCTGGATGAGGAATTATTATAAGAAACTCTTT.

This sequence joins TRGV9 and TRGJP. Germline V gene lookup returns CDR1 GITISATS and CDR2 ISYDGTV (reference sequence). The CDR3 contains 16 residues. Trimming at V came to 3 bases and at J to 4 bases, leaving 3 bases not matched to a gene. This chain's CDR3 is CALWEPQELGKKIKVF. Here the CDR3 DNA reads TGTGCCTTGTGGGAGCCCCAAGAGTTGGGCAAAAAAATCAAGGTATTT.

This clone was seen just once. The sample contains more than one DNA sequence encoding this CDR3. The chain couples TRGV4 to TRGJ1 or TRGJ2. TCRdb records no J gene; here it was assigned by comparing the DNA to germline. Germline assignment: CDR1 EGSTGY and CDR2 YDSYTSSV. This CDR3 is built from 13 residues. With V trimmed by 3 bases and J by 2 bases, 4 bases remained unmatched. The CDR3 nucleotides are TGTGCCACCTGGGATAGCGATTATTATAAGAAACTCTTT. This sequence encodes CATWDSDYYKKLF.

Comment on this clone: The identical CDR3 is also encoded by other nucleotide sequences in the sample. V and J are TRGV4 and TRGJ1 or TRGJ2. The J gene, not given by TCRdb, was assigned here from a germline match of the nucleotide sequence. The trim removed 2 bases at V and 6 bases at J, leaving 4 bases unmatched. This CDR3 comprises 12 residues. Germline lookup yields CDR1 EGSTGY and CDR2 YDSYTSSV. The CDR3 DNA follows: TGTGCCACCTGGGATGTATGTTATAAGAAACTCTTT. This gives the protein CATWDVCYKKLF.

This clone has only a few counts. The chain is built from TRGV8 and TRGJ1 or TRGJ2. V gave up 5 bases and J gave up 11 bases; unmatched junction bases: 9. The germline gives CDR1 VENAVY, CDR2 YDSYNSRV. There are 11 residues in the CDR3. The CDR3 sequence is CATWATRQKLF. In DNA, the CDR3 is TGTGCCACCTGGGCCACTCGGCAGAAACTCTTT.

On this clone itself: Other DNA sequences in this specimen translate into the identical CDR3. The rearrangement uses TRGV9 and TRGJ1 or TRGJ2. J gave up 3 bases and V 0 bases, and 5 bases lay outside the gene matches. In germline, CDR1 is GITISATS, CDR2 ISYDGTV (reference sequence). CDR3 length: 14 residues. The CDR3 loop reads CALWEVLPYYKKLF. The CDR3 DNA follows: TGTGCCTTGTGGGAGGTGCTTCCTTATTATAAGAAACTCTTT.

The rearrangement links TRGV3 to TRGJP2. The J gene was not available in TCRdb and was assigned here by matching the DNA to germline segments. The trim removed 1 base at V and 2 bases at J, leaving 7 bases unmatched. This CDR3 region has 16 residues. Looked up from germline, CDR1 is VTNTFY and CDR2 is YDVSTARD (reference sequence). Here the CDR3 DNA reads TGTGCCACCTGGGACAGACCCGGCAGTAGTGATTGGATCAAGACGTTT. This translates into CATWDRPGSSDWIKTF.

Points on this clone: This CDR3 is also generated by other DNA sequences in the sample. The rearrangement uses TRGV3 and TRGJ1 or TRGJ2. TCRdb carries no J gene annotation; the J gene was assigned here by matching the DNA with germline. Per germline, CDR1 VTNTFY and CDR2 YDVSTARD (reference sequence). The CDR3 sequence is 11 residues long. Losses at the gene ends were 0 bases for V and 12 bases for J; bases not matched to a gene: 5. DNA of the CDR3: TGTGCCACCTGGGACAGGCGGAGGAAACTCTTT. Its protein is CATWDRRRKLF.

Comment on this clone: Since a much larger clone is just one base distant, this may be a read error. This CDR3 is also generated by other DNA sequences in the sample. This chain uses TRGV9 with TRGJ1 or TRGJ2. V gave up 5 bases and J gave up 3 bases; unmatched junction bases: 4. CDR1 is GITISATS, CDR2 ISYDGTV, per germline (reference sequence). CDR3 length: 12 residues. The CDR3 coding sequence is TGTGCCTTGTGGGGGGGTTATTATAAGAAACTCTTT. Protein product: CALWGGYYKKLF.

As to this clone: One end of the junction fails to match germline, which may point to a read error. The rearrangement uses TRGV8 and TRGJ1 or TRGJ2. TCRdb records no J gene; here it was assigned by comparing the DNA to germline. CDR3 size: 12 residues. Germline-derived CDR1 and CDR2 are VENAVY and YDSYNSRV. The CDR3 loop reads CATGDARDKKLF. In DNA, the CDR3 is TGTGCCACCGGGGACGCTCGGGATAAGAAACTCTTT.

V is TRGV9 and J is TRGJ1 or TRGJ2. TCRdb carries no J gene annotation; the J gene was assigned here by matching the DNA with germline. V lost 2 bases to trimming and J lost 7 bases; unmatched junction nucleotides: 5. Germline V gene sequence: CDR1 GITISATS, CDR2 ISYDGTV (reference sequence). The CDR3 consists of 12 residues. The CDR3 region is CALWEEGYKKLF. DNA for the CDR3: TGTGCCTTGTGGGAGGAGGGGTATAAGAAACTCTTT.